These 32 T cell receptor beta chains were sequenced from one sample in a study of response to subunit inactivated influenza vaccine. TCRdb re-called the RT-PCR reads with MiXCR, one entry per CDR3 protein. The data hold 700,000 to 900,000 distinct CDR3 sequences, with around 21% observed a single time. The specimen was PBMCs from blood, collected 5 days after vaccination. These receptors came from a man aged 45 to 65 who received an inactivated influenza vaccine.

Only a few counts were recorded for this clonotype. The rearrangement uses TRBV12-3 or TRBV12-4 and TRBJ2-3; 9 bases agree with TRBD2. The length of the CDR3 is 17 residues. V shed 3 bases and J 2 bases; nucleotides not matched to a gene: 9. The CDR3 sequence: CASSFRGTSLATDTQYF. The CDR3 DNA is TGTGCCAGCAGTTTTCGGGGGACTAGCTTGGCCACAGATACGCAGTATTTT.

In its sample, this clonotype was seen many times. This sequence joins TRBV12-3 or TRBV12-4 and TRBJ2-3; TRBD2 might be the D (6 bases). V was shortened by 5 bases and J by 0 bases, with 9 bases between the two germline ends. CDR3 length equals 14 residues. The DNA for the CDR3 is TGTGCCAGCAGTGGCGGGGCAAGCACAGATACGCAGTATTTT. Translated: CASSGGASTDTQYF.

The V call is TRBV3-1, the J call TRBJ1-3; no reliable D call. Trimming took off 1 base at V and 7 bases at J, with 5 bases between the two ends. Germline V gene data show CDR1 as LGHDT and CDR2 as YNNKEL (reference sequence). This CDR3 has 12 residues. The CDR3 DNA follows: TGTGCCAGCAGCCAAGTCGCCAACACCATATATTTT. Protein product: CASSQVANTIYF.

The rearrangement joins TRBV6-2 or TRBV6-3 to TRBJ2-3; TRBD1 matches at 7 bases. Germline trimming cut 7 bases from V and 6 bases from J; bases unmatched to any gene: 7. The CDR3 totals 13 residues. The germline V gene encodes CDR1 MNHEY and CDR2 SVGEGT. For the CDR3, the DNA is TGTGCCAGCAACCGAAACAGGGGCGATACGCAGTATTTT. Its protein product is CASNRNRGDTQYF.

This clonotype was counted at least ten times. CDR3 bases: TGCAGTGCTAGAGAGGCTGTCTACGAGCAGTACTTC. Translation gives CSAREAVYEQYF. The chain joins TRBV20-1 to TRBJ2-7, with D unresolved. The V gene lost 0 bases and the J gene lost 3 bases, with 6 bases spanning the gap. Germline V gene lookup returns CDR1 DFQATT and CDR2 SNEGSKA (reference sequence). The CDR3 has 12 residues.

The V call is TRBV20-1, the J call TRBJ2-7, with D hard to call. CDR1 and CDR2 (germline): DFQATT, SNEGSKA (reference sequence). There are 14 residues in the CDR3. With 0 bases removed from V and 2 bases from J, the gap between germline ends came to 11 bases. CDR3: CSARDYRQPYEQYF. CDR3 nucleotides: TGCAGTGCTAGAGATTATCGGCAGCCCTACGAGCAGTACTTC.

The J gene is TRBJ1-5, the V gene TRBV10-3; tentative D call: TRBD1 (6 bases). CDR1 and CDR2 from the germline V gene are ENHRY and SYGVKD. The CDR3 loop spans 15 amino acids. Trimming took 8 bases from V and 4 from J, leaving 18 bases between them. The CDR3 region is CAIGGGLPSNQPQHF. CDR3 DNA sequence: TGTGCCATCGGTGGGGGGCTCCCTTCAAATCAGCCCCAGCATTTT.

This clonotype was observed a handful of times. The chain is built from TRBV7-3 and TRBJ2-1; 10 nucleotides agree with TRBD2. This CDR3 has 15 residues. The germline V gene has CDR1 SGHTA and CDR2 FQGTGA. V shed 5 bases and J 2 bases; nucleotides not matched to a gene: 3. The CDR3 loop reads CASSNSGRTYNEQFF. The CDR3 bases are TGTGCCAGCAGCAATAGCGGGAGGACCTACAATGAGCAGTTCTTC. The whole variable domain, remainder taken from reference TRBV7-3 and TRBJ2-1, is GAGVSQTPSNKVTEKGKYVELRCDPISGHTALYWYRQSLGQGPEFLIYFQGTGAADDSGLPNDRFFAVRPEGSVSTLKIQRTERGDSAVYLCASSNSGRTYNEQFFGPGTRLTVL.

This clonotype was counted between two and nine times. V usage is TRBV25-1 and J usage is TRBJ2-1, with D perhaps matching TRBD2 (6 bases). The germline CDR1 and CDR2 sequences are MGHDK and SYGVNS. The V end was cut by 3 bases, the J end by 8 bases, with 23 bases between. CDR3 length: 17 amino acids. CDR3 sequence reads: CASSEVSWFAGSDEQFF. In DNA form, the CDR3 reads TGTGCCAGCAGTGAGGTCTCCTGGTTTGCGGGGTCGGATGAGCAGTTCTTC.

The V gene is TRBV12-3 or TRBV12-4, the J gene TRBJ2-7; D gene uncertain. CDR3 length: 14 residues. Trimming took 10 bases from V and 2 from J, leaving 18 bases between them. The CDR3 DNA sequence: TGTGCCACCGCCACCCGAACCCACCCCTACGAGCAGTACTTC. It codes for CATATRTHPYEQYF.

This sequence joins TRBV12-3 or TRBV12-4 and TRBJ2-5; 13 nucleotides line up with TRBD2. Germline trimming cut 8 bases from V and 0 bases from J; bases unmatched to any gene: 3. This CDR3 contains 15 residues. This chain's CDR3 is CASGGLAGYQETQYF. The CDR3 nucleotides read TGTGCCAGCGGGGGACTAGCGGGATACCAAGAGACCCAGTACTTC.

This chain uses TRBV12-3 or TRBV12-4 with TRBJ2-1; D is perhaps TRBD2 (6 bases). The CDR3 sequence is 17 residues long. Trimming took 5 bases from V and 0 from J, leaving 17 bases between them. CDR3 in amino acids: CASSPYATRTSYNEQFF. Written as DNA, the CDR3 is TGTGCCAGCAGTCCGTACGCGACTAGGACCTCCTACAATGAGCAGTTCTTC.

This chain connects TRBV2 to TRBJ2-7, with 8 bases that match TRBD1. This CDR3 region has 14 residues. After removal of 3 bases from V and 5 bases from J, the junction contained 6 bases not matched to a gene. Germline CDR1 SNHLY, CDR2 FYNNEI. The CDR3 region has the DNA TGTGCCAGCAGTGACCCGGACAGGGTACACGAGCAGTACTTC. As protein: CASSDPDRVHEQYF.

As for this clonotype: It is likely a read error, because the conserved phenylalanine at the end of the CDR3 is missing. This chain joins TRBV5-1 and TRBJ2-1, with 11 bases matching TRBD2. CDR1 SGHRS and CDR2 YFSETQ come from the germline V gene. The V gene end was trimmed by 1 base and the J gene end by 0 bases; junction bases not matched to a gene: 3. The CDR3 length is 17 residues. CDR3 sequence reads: CASSLSGLADSYNEQFL. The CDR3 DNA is TGCGCCAGCAGCTTGTCGGGACTAGCGGACTCCTACAATGAGCAGTTCCTC.

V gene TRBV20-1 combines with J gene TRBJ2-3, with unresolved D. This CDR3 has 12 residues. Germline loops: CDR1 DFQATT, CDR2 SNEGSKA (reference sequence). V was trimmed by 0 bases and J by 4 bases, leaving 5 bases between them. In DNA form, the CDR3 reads TGCAGTGCTAGAGATAACCCAGATACGCAGTATTTT. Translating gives CSARDNPDTQYF.

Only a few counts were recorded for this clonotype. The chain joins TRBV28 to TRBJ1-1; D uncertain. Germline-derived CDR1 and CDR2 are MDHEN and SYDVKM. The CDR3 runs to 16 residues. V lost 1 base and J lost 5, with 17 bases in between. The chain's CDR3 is CASSLFPMGSETEAFF. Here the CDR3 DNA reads TGTGCCAGCAGTTTATTCCCCATGGGTAGCGAAACTGAAGCTTTCTTT.

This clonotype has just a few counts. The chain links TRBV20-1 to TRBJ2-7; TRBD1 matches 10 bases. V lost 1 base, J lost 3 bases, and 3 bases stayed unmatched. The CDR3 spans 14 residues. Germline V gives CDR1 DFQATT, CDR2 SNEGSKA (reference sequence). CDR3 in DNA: TGCAGTGCTAGAGGGGACAGGGGCCGCTACGAGCAGTACTTC. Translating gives CSARGDRGRYEQYF.

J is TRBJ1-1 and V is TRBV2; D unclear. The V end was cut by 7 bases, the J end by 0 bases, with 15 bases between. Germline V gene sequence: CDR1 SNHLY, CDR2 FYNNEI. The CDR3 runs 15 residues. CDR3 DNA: TGTGCCAGCACATTTGACACAGCCATGAACACTGAAGCTTTCTTT. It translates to CASTFDTAMNTEAFF.

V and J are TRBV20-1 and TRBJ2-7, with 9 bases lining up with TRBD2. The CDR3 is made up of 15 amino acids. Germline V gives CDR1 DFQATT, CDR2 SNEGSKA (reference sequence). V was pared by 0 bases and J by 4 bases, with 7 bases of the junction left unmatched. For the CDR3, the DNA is TGCAGTGCTAGAGATGTAGCGGGAGTTTTGTACGAGCAGTACTTC. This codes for CSARDVAGVLYEQYF.

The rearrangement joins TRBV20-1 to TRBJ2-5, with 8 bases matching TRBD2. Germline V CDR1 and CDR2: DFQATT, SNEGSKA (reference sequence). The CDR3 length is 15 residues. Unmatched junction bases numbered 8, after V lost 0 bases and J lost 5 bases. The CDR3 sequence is CSARETGGQRETQYF. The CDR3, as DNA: TGCAGTGCTAGAGAGACGGGGGGGCAGCGGGAGACCCAGTACTTC.

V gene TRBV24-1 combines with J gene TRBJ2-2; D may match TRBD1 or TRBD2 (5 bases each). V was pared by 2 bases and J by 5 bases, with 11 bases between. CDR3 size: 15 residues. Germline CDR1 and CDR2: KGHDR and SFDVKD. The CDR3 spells CATSDSGTRTGELFF. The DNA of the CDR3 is TGTGCCACCAGTGATTCGGGGACGAGAACCGGGGAGCTGTTTTTT.

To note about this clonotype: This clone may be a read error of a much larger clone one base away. CDR3 nucleotide sequence: TGTGCCAGCCCCTTATCCGACAGGGCTAACGAGCAGTACTTC. The encoded protein is CASPLSDRANEQYF. V gene TRBV7-3 combines with J gene TRBJ2-7; 7 bases line up with TRBD1. Germline V gene lookup returns CDR1 SGHTA and CDR2 FQGTGA. The CDR3 totals 14 residues. V lost 8 bases to trimming and J lost 5 bases; unmatched junction nucleotides: 12.

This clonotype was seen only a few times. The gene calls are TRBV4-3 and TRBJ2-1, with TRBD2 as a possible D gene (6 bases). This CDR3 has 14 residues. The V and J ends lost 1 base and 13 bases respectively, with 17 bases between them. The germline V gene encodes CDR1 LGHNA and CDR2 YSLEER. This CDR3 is CASSQVGSGTVQFF. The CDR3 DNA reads TGCGCCAGCAGCCAAGTGGGTAGCGGCACTGTCCAGTTCTTC.

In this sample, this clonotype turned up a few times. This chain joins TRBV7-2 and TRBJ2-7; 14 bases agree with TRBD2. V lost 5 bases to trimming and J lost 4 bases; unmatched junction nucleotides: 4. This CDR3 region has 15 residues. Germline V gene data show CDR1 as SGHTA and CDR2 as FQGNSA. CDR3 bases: TGTGCCAGCAGCCGCAGACTAGCGGGAGGGTACGAGCAGTACTTC. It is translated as CASSRRLAGGYEQYF.

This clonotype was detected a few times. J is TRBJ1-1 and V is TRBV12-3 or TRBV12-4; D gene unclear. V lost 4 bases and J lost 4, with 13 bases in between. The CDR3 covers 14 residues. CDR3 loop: CASSSSLRGTEAFF. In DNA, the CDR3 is TGTGCCAGCAGTTCAAGCCTCCGCGGCACTGAAGCTTTCTTT.

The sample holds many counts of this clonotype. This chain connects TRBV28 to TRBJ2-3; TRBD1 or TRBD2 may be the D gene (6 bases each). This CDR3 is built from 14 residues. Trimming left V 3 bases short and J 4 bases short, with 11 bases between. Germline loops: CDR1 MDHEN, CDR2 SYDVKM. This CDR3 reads CASSFGGQADTQYF. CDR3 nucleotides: TGTGCCAGCAGTTTTGGGGGGCAGGCAGATACGCAGTATTTT.

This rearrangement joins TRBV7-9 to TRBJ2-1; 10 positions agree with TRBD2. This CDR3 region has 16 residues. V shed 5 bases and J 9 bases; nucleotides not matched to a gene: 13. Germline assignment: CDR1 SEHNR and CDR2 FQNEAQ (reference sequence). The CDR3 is CASSPPGLAGVVEQFF. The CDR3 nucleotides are TGTGCCAGCAGCCCCCCGGGCCTAGCGGGAGTCGTTGAGCAGTTCTTC.

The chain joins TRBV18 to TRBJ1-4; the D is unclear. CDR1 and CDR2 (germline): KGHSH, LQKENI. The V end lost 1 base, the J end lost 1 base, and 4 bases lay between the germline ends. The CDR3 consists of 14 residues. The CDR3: CASSPQETNEKLFF. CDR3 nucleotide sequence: TGTGCCAGCTCACCACAGGAAACTAATGAAAAACTGTTTTTT.

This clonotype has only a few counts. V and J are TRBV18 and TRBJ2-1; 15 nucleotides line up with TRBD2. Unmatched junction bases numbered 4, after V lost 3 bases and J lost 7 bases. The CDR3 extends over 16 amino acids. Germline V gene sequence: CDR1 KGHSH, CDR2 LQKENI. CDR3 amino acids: CASSPGTSGRRNEQFF. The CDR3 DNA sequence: TGTGCCAGCTCACCCGGGACTAGCGGGAGGAGGAATGAGCAGTTCTTC.

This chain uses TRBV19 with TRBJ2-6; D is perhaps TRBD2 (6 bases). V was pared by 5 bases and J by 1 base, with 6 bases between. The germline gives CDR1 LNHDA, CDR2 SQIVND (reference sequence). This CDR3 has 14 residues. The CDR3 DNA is TGTGCCAGTAGTGCGGGGTCTGGGGCCAACGTCCTGACTTTC. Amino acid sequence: CASSAGSGANVLTF.

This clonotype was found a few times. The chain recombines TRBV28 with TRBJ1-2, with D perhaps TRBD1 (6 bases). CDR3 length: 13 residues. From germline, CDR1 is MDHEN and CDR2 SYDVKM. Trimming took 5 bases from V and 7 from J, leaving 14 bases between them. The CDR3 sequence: CASSQGGAGGYTF. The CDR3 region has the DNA TGTGCCAGCAGTCAAGGGGGGGCAGGTGGCTACACCTTC.

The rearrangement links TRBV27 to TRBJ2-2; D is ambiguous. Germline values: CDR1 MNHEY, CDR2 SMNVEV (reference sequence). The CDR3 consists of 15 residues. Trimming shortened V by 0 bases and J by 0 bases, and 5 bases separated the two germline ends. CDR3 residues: CASSLSSTNTGELFF. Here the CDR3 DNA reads TGTGCCAGCAGTTTATCTAGCACGAACACCGGGGAGCTGTTTTTT.